These 9 T cell receptor beta chains originate from one sample sequenced in a study of blood T cells in healthy people across ages (dated by TCRdb to 2015 to 2017). Libraries were prepared through 5' RACE. TCRdb shows the sequencer as Illumina HiSeq 2500. The second PCR ran for about 6 to 12 cycles and used a J-beta primer mix along with a sample-barcoded 5' primer. TCRdb reanalyzed the raw reads on its own, using fastp at Q25 for trimming and MiXCR for clone calling, and kept in-frame beta chains. Rows matching on CDR3 protein sequence are summarized as one entry with the most common DNA and genes. In all, the sample holds 1.5 million to 2 million distinct CDR3 sequences, and approximately 30% of those were seen once. Of the sample, less than 9.5% falls within the top ten clones. Sequencing was carried out using blood. The receptors derive from a woman under 40 in good health.

This clonotype was seen a handful of times. This chain links TRBV29-1 with TRBJ1-1, with 7 positions matching TRBD1. The CDR3 sequence is 15 residues long. CDR1 is SQVTM, CDR2 ANQGSEA, per germline. V lost 0 bases to trimming and J lost 1 base; unmatched junction nucleotides: 5. The CDR3 DNA sequence: TGCAGCGTTGAAGATCAGGGGGGGACGAACACTGAAGCTTTCTTT. This sequence encodes CSVEDQGGTNTEAFF.

This clonotype was seen a handful of times. The chain combines TRBV29-1 with TRBJ2-1, with D possibly being TRBD1 (5 bases). CDR3 length: 11 amino acids. Germline V lookup: CDR1 SQVTM, CDR2 ANQGSEA. Trimming shortened V by 7 bases and J by 5 bases, and 9 bases separated the two germline ends. As DNA, the CDR3 is TGCAGCGCCGGACACGACAATGAGCAGTTCTTC. As protein: CSAGHDNEQFF.

In its sample, this clonotype was seen a few times. The CDR3 bases are TGTGCCAGCAGTTTATCAATGGGGGGGCGAGATCAGCCCCAGCATTTT. This translates into CASSLSMGGRDQPQHF. The chain recombines TRBV27 with TRBJ1-5; possible D gene TRBD1, 6 bases. V was shortened by 0 bases and J by 5 bases, with 14 bases between the two germline ends. The CDR3 is 16 residues long. Germline-derived CDR1 and CDR2 are MNHEY and SMNVEV (reference sequence).

The table lists this clonotype with a few counts. An end of the junction does not agree with germline; a read error may underlie this. In DNA form, the CDR3 reads TGCGCCAACAGCATGAGTCCGGGACTAGCGGGAGACGAGCAGTACTTC. Its translation is CANSMSPGLAGDEQYF. The chain joins TRBV5-1 to TRBJ2-7, with TRBD2 identical over 14 bases. Germline CDR1 reads SGHRS; CDR2 reads YFSETQ. The CDR3 totals 16 residues.

This clonotype was observed a few times. This chain links TRBV29-1 with TRBJ1-1, with D tentatively TRBD1 (5 bases). Germline V gene sequence: CDR1 SQVTM, CDR2 ANQGSEA. CDR3 size: 12 residues. V gave up 5 bases and J gave up 10 bases, with 17 bases separating them. CDR3 sequence (DNA): TGCAGCGTTTCAAGAGGGGACCTGGGAGCTTTCTTT. This encodes CSVSRGDLGAFF.

The chain is built from TRBV7-2 and TRBJ2-7, with 9 bases that match TRBD2. Losses at the gene ends were 4 bases for V and 6 bases for J; bases not matched to a gene: 13. This CDR3 is 16 amino acids long. Germline V gene sequence: CDR1 SGHTA, CDR2 FQGNSA. CDR3 bases: TGTGCCAGCAGCTCCAAGCCACTAGCGGGCCGGGGCGAGCAGTACTTC. This translates into CASSSKPLAGRGEQYF.

This rearrangement joins TRBV2 to TRBJ2-1, with 10 bases that match TRBD1. CDR1 and CDR2 (germline): SNHLY, FYNNEI. V lost 6 bases and J lost 4; bases outside the gene matches: 9. CDR3 length equals 16 residues. This CDR3 reads CASRLEPGQGYNEQFF. CDR3 sequence (DNA): TGTGCCAGCAGACTCGAACCGGGACAGGGGTACAATGAGCAGTTCTTC.

This clonotype came up many times. The genes are TRBV12-3 or TRBV12-4 and TRBJ2-7; D unclear. With 2 bases removed from V and 5 bases from J, the gap between germline ends came to 4 bases. The CDR3 totals 11 residues. The CDR3 loop reads CASSLKNEQYF. In DNA form, the CDR3 reads TGTGCCAGCAGTTTAAAGAACGAGCAGTACTTC.

This clonotype has more than one count but fewer than ten. The V and J genes are TRBV12-3 or TRBV12-4 and TRBJ2-5, with 9 bases matching TRBD1. Trimming at V came to 3 bases and at J to 5 bases, leaving 7 bases not matched to a gene. This CDR3 has 15 amino acids. The CDR3 DNA reads as TGTGCCAGCAGTTTGCGGGACAGGGCTTGGGAGACCCAGTACTTC. Translating gives CASSLRDRAWETQYF.